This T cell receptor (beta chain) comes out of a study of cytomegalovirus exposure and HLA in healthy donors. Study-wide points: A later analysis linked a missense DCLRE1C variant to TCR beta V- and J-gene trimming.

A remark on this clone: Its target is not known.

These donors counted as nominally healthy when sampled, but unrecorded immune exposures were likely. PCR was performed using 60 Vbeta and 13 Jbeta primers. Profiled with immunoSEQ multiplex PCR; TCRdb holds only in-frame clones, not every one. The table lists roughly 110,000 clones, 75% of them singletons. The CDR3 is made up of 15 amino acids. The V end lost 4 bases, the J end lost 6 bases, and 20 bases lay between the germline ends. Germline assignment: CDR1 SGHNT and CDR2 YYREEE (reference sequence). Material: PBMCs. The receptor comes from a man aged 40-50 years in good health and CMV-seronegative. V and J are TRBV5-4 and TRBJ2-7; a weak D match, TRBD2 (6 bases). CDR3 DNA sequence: TGTGCCAGCAGCGCCCCGGGAGCGGCGCTATTCGAGCAGTACTTC. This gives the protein CASSAPGAALFEQYF.